This T cell receptor (beta chain) was captured by sequencing in a study of beta chain features in type 1 diabetes. Remarks on this clone: Antigen: not known.

Trimming left V 2 bases short and J 10 bases short, with 5 bases between. Germline V gives CDR1 SGHTA, CDR2 FQGNSA. This CDR3 comprises 10 residues. The entirety of the isolated RNA underwent reverse transcription, so expressed TCRB transcripts were sequenced. An average approximately 3.3 million reads came from naive, central memory and regulatory T cell samples. The table came from immunoSEQ multiplex PCR; TCRdb's copy has only in-frame clones and leaves some out. In the table there are roughly 140,000 clones, 10% to 13% of which are singletons. Study outcomes and limitations: More deletions and fewer insertions at VDJ junctions were seen in type 1 diabetes patients. Type 1 diabetes patients had TCRB CDR3s that were shorter (moderately but significantly so) in all four CD4+ subsets.

The J gene is TRBJ1-1, the V gene TRBV7-2; D gene ambiguous. Input material: central memory CD4+ T cells from blood. This TCR came from a man aged 25 to 40 with type 1 diabetes. This chain's CDR3 is CASSLRRAFF. The CDR3 DNA reads as TGTGCCAGCAGCTTACGGAGAGCTTTCTTT.